This T cell receptor beta chain was obtained from a study of neurological immune-mediated disorders. Study-level findings and limits: One related-CDR3 cluster, identified by phylogenetic grouping, held the repertoires of 18 of 34 multiple sclerosis patients and was a possible signature.

At least ten counts were recorded for this clonotype. Its target is not known. Germline CDR1 reads LGHNA; CDR2 reads YNFKEQ. There are 18 residues in the CDR3. Trimming stripped 1 base from V and 4 bases from J, with 22 bases between. The authors produced cDNA by 5'RACE using 10-nucleotide random UMIs. TCRdb reprocessed the 5' RACE reads with MiXCR, giving one entry per CDR3 protein. The sample holds 50,000 to 75,000 distinct CDR3 sequences, 3.5% to 4.5% seen once. The sample consisted of PBMCs. This sequence was found in a man aged 45-65 years with multiple sclerosis. The chain recombines TRBV4-2 with TRBJ1-2; weak D call: TRBD1 (6 bases). The CDR3 is CASSQAGGGGQGLYGYTF. The CDR3 nucleotides read TGTGCCAGCAGCCAAGCGGGGGGCGGGGGCCAGGGGCTCTATGGCTACACCTTC.